Below are 3 T cell receptor beta chains sequenced from a single sample in a study of OX40 agonist ivuxolimab in advanced cancers. The method was immunoSEQ multiplex PCR; TCRdb's version includes in-frame clones alone and lacks a portion of them. The sample contains 65,000 to 100,000 clones, around nine tenths of which appear only once. The sample was CD4+ or CD8+ T cells sorted from blood, taken in a trial of the OX40 agonist ivuxolimab. The origin of the receptors is an adult with an advanced solid tumor such as melanoma, head and neck, liver or kidney cancer.

The V gene is TRBV4-2, the J gene TRBJ2-2; 7 bases agree with TRBD1. V lost 1 base and J lost 4; bases outside the gene matches: 3. This CDR3 is 15 amino acids long. Germline V gives CDR1 LGHNA, CDR2 YNFKEQ. The DNA for the CDR3 is TGTGCCAGCAGCCAAGTTTCAGGGGGCACCGGGGAGCTGTTTTTT. Protein: CASSQVSGGTGELFF.

This chain connects TRBV18 to TRBJ2-7, with a tentative D call TRBD2 (7 bases). This CDR3 comprises 16 residues. Trimming cost V 0 bases and J 7 bases, with 19 bases left between them. Per germline, CDR1 KGHSH and CDR2 LQKENI. The CDR3, as DNA: TGTGCCAGCTCACCACCGGAGGGGGGGCCCCGGGGAGAGCAGTACTTC. Translating it yields CASSPPEGGPRGEQYF.

The chain employs TRBV7-8 and TRBJ1-1, with 7 bases fitting TRBD1. Per germline, CDR1 SGHVS and CDR2 FQNEAQ. This CDR3 has 16 amino acids. V gave up 2 bases and J gave up 2 bases; unmatched junction bases: 8. The CDR3 nucleotides read TGTGCCAGCAGCTTATCCCGGGACAGAATTAACACTGAAGCTTTCTTT. It specifies CASSLSRDRINTEAFF. Full variable domain (rest looked up from reference TRBV7-8 and TRBJ1-1): GAGVSQSPRYKVAKRGQDVALRCDPISGHVSLFWYQQALGQGPEFLTYFQNEAQLDKSGLPSDRFFAERPEGSVSTLKIQRTQQEDSAVYLCASSLSRDRINTEAFFGQGTRLTVV.